This T cell receptor beta chain emerged from a study of shared clonotypes between healthy human individuals (dated by TCRdb to about 2020). About the investigation overall: A couple of women and a few men aged 18 to 49 years were included in the cohort. For each donor, CD4 naive and CD4 memory were each given three plates, CD8 naive was given two plates, and CD8 memory was given one plate. Blood TCR repertoires of about 5 healthy adults were deeply sequenced to estimate repertoire size and the extent of clonotype sharing between individuals. To increase sequencing depth and limit assay-specific biases, different laboratories used diverse techniques to prepare libraries and sequence TCR repertoires. Leukapheresis yielded between about 0.9 and 10 billion PBMCs per donor.

Using the deep immunoSEQ assay, multiplex PCR amplified TCR CDR3 regions from genomic DNA. Extracted genomic DNA from each cell subset was distributed evenly across all wells of several immunoSEQ 96-well plates, and each plate was treated as a replicate. For sorted subsets, around 200 ng genomic DNA, equal to about 30,000 T cell genomes, was loaded into each replicate PCR. The purified libraries were quantified using a Qubit 3.0 fluorometer, sized with a Bioanalyzer 2100, and then quantified again using the KAPA Library Quantification kit. Every immunoSEQ 96-well plate was sequenced on a separate single-read 150-cycle Illumina NextSeq 550 flow cell. In the original analysis: Because the immunoSEQ output included only junctional sequences and no quality scores, the filtering could not be the same as the filtering used for full-length reads. Sequences were annotated with PyIR, a Python wrapper for IgBLAST v1.9, using IMGT germline references to assign V/J genes and CDR3. Any read was removed if the V/J assignment was weak (E-value above 1e-6), the CDR3 was missing, or the read contained stop codons, out-of-frame junctions, or ambiguous translated residues. A V3J clonotype was defined by an identical inferred V gene, J gene, and CDR3 amino acid sequence. The percentage overlap between two repertoires was calculated by dividing the number of shared unique clonotypes by the size of the smaller repertoire. Three approaches were used to assess repertoire richness: RTK rarefaction, the Chao1 estimator, and Recon v2.1 estimates of unobserved clonotypes. For all TCRbeta clonotypes obtained by the gDNA method from a handful of donors, generation probabilities were computed with OLGA. TCRdb provides this immuneACCESS table in a form limited to in-frame rearrangements. Some clones are lacking; in checked studies, under half of them reflect an unresolved V gene, and why the rest are absent is not known. That table supplies the V and J calls and clone size; D and trimming were determined from the DNA. For this sample there are 550,000 to 850,000 clones; around two thirds appear just once. The ten largest clones capture over 1.5% of the sample.

Points the paper makes about the study in general: Incomplete sequencing was indicated by rarefaction of sorted-subset datasets, despite the large sequencing depth. Only blood was sampled, and tissue TCR repertoires likely differ from those in blood. Sharing across several donors was observed for about 5% of naive CD4, about 4% of naive CD8, about 2.3% of memory CD4, and less than 0.45% of memory CD8 clonotypes. Estimated clonotype richness was generally larger for naive than for memory subsets. The genetic and exposure-history diversity represented was limited by the small number of donors. Based on pairwise subsampling, the degree of clonotype sharing among donors was expected to be affected by sequencing depth. Compared with non-shared clonotypes, clonotypes shared by all four sorted-subset donors had higher generation probabilities.

The germline V gene specifies MDHEN as CDR1 and SYDVKM as CDR2. Inclusive of the bounding cysteine and phenylalanine, the CDR3 is 13 residues long. Only CDR3 DNA remains: 39 bases, in frame from the first base. Here V drops 3 bases and J drops 11 bases, and the junction holds 7 bases not matched to any gene. The sample holds a few counts of this clone. Its target antigen remains unknown. No base quality values were provided; no much bigger clone lies one nucleotide off. Donors were healthy HIV-negative adults with no recently reported acute infections or vaccinations. All donors were Caucasian adults living in Nashville, Tennessee, USA. Magnetic negative selection was used to enrich CD4+ T cells, after which naive cells were positively selected on CD45RA and the negative fraction became the memory subset. After blood collection by leukapheresis, PBMCs were isolated using Ficoll-Histopaque density gradient centrifugation and then cryopreserved in the vapor phase of liquid nitrogen. Analytical flow cytometry was used to check the purity and quantity of each magnetically sorted T cell population. From each sorted fraction, genomic DNA was isolated and quantified by UV absorbance on a Nanodrop 2000c.

This clonotype originated in a woman aged 25 to 39 in good health. The sample comprised memory CD4+ T cells sorted from blood. This sample's cell subset or site label indicates: CD45RA-negative fraction. The rearranged chain carries TRBV28 and TRBJ1-1; 9 junctional bases match TRBD1. The CDR3 region: CASSLGQGAGAFF. The nucleotide sequence reads TGTGCCAGCAGTTTGGGACAGGGAGCGGGGGCTTTCTTT.